The sequence of this TCR beta chain was determined in a study of vaccination and CD4 T cells after COVID-19. CDR3 size: 15 residues. Trimming took 1 base from V and 4 from J; bases not matched to a gene: 3. CDR1 SGHTA and CDR2 FQGNSA come from the germline V gene. TCRdb re-analysed the PCR reads in MiXCR, keeping a single row per CDR3 protein. Among some 21,000 distinct CDR3 sequences, around three fifths were seen once, and the ten largest hold 0.8% to 1%. This clonotype was seen a handful of times. The J gene is TRBJ2-7, the V gene TRBV7-2, with 11 bases matching TRBD2. The input for sequencing was CD4+ T cells from blood, taken before SARS-CoV-2 vaccination. The TCR was taken from a human donor who had recovered from COVID-19. The CDR3 spells CASSLDLAGGYEQYF. The CDR3 DNA is TGTGCCAGCAGCTTAGACCTAGCGGGAGGTTACGAGCAGTACTTC.